This T cell receptor (beta chain) was recorded in a study of blood T cells in healthy people across ages. Study observations and caveats: There were more naive CD4+ cells and higher diversity in long-lived donors than in aged donors. Estimated diversity, derived from one million T cells, was regarded as an underestimate.

With respect to this clonotype: Antigen unknown. A read error may account for a junction end that differs from germline.

Combining a sample-barcoded 5' primer with a J-beta primer mix, a second PCR ran for 7 to 11 cycles. One entry per CDR3 protein, called by TCRdb with MiXCR from the 5' RACE reads. The repertoire consists of about a million distinct CDR3 sequences, with around two fifths occurring once and the leading ten covering around 14%. Donors each provided about 10 milliliters of peripheral blood. Isolated PBMCs totaled at least 6 million in each sample. This CDR3 region has 14 residues. Germline values: CDR1 SGHTA, CDR2 FQGNSA. Source material: blood. The V and J genes are TRBV7-2 and TRBJ1-2; no definite D call. The source is a young man in good health. CDR3 coding DNA: TGTGCCAACAGCTTCGAAAGTGTGAACTATGGCTACACCTTC. Encoded protein: CANSFESVNYGYTF.